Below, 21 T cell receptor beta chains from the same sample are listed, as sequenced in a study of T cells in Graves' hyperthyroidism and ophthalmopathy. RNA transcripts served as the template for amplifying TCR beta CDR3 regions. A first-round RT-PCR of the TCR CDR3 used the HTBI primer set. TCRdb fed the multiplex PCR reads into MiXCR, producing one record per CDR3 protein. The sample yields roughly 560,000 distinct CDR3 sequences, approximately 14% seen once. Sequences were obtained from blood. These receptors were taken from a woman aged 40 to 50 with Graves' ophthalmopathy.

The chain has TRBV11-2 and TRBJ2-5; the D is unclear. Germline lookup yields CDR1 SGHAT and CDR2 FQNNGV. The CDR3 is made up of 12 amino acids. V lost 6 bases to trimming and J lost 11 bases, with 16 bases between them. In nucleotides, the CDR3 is TGTGCCAGCAGGGGCGGCGGTAATCCTCAGTACTTC. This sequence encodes CASRGGGNPQYF.

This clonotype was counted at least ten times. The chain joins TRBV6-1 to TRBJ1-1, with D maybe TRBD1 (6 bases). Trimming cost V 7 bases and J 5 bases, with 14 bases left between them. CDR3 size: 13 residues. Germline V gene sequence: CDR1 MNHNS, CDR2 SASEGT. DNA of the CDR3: TGTGCCAGCATCCTACAGGGTGGTACTGAAGCTTTCTTT. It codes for CASILQGGTEAFF.

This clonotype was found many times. This CDR3 reads CASSRDSERGAFF. The CDR3 bases are TGTGCCAGCAGTCGGGACTCCGAGAGAGGAGCTTTCTTT. V gene TRBV12-3 or TRBV12-4 combines with J gene TRBJ1-1; a weak D match, TRBD1 (5 bases). V gave up 5 bases and J gave up 10 bases, with 17 bases separating them. The CDR3 sequence is 13 residues long.

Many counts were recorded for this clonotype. The CDR3: CASGQPYGYTF. CDR3 bases: TGTGCCAGCGGACAGCCCTATGGCTACACCTTC. The chain carries TRBV6-2 or TRBV6-3 and TRBJ1-2, with D maybe TRBD1 (6 bases). Looked up from germline, CDR1 is MNHEY and CDR2 is SVGEGT. V was clipped by 8 bases and J by 4 bases, with 8 bases between them. The CDR3 is made up of 11 amino acids.

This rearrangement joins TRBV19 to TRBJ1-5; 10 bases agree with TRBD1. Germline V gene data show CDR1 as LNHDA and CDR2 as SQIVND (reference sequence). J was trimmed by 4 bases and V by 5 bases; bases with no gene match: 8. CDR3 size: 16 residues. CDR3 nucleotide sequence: TGTGCCAGTAGTGGGCTTGGACAGGGGGGGAATCAGCCCCAGCATTTT. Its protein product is CASSGLGQGGNQPQHF.

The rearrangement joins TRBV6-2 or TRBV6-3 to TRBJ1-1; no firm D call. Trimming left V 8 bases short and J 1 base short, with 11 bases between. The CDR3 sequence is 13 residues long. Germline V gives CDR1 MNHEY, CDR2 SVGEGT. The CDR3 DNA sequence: TGTGCCAGCCATCCAGGCCCGAACACTGAAGCTTTCTTT. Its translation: CASHPGPNTEAFF.

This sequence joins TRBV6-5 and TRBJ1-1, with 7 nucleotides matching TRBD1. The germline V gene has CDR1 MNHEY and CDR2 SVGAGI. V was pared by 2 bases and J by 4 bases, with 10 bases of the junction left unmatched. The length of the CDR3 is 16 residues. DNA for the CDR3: TGTGCCAGCAGTTACGGGTTGAGGGGGCCGGCCACTGAAGCTTTCTTT. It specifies CASSYGLRGPATEAFF.

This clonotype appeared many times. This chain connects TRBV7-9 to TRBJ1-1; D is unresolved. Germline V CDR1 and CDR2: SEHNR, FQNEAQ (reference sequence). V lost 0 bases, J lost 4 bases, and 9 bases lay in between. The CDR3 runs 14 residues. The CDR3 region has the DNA TGTGCCAGCAGCTTAGCACAGCGAGGCACTGAAGCTTTCTTT. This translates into CASSLAQRGTEAFF. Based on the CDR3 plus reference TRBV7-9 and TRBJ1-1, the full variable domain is DTGVSQNPRHKITKRGQNVTFRCDPISEHNRLYWYRQTLGQGPEFLTYFQNEAQLEKSRLLSDRFSAERPKGSFSTLEIQRTEQGDSAMYLCASSLAQRGTEAFFGQGTRLTVV.

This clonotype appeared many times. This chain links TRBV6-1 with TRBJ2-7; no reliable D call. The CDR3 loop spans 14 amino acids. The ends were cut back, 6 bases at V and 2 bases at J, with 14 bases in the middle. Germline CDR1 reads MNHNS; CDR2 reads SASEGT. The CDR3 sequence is CASSPAATTYEQYF. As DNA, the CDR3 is TGTGCCAGCAGCCCTGCGGCTACCACCTACGAGCAGTACTTC.

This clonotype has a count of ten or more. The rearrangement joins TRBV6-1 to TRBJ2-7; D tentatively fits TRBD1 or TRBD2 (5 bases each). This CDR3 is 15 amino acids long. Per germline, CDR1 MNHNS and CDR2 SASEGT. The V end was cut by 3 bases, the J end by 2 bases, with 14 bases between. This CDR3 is CASSEPRGGTYEQYF. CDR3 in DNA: TGTGCCAGCAGTGAGCCCCGGGGCGGTACCTACGAGCAGTACTTC.

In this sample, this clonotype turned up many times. The CDR3 sequence: CASSQWGLNTGELFF. Written as DNA, the CDR3 is TGTGCCAGCAGTCAGTGGGGCCTTAACACCGGGGAGCTGTTTTTT. The chain is built from TRBV12-3 or TRBV12-4 and TRBJ2-2; possible D gene TRBD1, 5 bases. The length of the CDR3 is 15 residues. Deletions cut 5 bases from V and 2 bases from J, with 12 bases between.

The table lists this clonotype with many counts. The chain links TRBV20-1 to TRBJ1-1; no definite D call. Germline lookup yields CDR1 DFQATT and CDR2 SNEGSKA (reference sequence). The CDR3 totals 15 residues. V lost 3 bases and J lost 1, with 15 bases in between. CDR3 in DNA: TGCAGTGCTAGTTCGGGGAAGCGAGGGAACACTGAAGCTTTCTTT. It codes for CSASSGKRGNTEAFF.

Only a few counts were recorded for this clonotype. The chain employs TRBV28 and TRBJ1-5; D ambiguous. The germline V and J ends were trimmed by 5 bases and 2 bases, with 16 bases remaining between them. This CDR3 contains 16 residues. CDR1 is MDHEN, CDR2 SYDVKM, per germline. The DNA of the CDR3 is TGTGCCAGCAGTCCCGGTCTGCTTGGGGGCAATCAGCCCCAGCATTTT. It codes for CASSPGLLGGNQPQHF.

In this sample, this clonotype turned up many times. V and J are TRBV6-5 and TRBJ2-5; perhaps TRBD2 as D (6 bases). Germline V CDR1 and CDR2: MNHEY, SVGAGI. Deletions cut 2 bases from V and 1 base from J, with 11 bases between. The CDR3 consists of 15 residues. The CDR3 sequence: CASSYGGTRQETQYF. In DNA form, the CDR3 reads TGTGCCAGCAGTTACGGGGGGACCCGCCAAGAGACCCAGTACTTC.

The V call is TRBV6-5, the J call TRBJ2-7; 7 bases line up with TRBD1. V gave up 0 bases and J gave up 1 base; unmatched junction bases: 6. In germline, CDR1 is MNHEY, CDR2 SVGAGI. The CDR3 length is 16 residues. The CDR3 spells CASSYSKRDSSYEQYF. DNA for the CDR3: TGTGCCAGCAGTTACTCGAAGAGGGACAGTTCCTACGAGCAGTACTTC.

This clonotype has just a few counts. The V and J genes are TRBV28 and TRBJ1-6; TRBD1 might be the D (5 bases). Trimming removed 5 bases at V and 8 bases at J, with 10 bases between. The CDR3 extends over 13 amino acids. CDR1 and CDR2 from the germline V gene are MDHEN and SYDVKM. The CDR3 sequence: CASSELGDSPLHF. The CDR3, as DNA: TGTGCCAGCAGTGAATTGGGGGATTCACCCCTCCACTTT.

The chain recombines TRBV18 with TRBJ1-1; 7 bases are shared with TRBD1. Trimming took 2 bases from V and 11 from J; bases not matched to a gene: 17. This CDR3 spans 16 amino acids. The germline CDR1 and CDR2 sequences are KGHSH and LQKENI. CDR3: CASSPNIGQVDTEAFF. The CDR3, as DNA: TGTGCCAGCTCACCAAATATCGGACAGGTTGATACGGAGGCTTTCTTT.

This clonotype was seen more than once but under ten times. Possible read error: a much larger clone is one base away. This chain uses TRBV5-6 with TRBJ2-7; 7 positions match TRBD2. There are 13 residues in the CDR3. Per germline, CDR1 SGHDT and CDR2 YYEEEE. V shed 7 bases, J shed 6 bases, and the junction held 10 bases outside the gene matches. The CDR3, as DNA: TGTGCCAGCGGCCACAACTCGGGGGGCGAGCAGTACTTC. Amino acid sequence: CASGHNSGGEQYF.

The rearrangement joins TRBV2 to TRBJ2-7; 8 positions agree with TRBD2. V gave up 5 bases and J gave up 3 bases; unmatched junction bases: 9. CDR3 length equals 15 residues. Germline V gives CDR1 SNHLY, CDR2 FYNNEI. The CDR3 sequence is CASSSGLAFFYEQYF. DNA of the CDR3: TGTGCCAGCAGTTCCGGACTAGCCTTTTTCTACGAGCAGTACTTC.

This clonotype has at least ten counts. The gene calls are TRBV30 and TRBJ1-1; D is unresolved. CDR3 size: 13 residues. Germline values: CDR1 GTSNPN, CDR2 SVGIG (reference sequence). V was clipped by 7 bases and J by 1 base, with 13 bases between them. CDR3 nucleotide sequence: TGTGCCTCGCAACGCCATCAGAACACTGAAGCTTTCTTT. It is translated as CASQRHQNTEAFF.

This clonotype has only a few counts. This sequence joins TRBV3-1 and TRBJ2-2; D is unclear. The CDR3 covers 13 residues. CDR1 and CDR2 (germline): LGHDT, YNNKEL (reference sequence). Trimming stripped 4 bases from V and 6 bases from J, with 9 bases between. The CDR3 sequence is CASSLNLAGELFF. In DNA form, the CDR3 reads TGTGCCAGCAGCCTCAACCTAGCCGGGGAGCTGTTTTTT.